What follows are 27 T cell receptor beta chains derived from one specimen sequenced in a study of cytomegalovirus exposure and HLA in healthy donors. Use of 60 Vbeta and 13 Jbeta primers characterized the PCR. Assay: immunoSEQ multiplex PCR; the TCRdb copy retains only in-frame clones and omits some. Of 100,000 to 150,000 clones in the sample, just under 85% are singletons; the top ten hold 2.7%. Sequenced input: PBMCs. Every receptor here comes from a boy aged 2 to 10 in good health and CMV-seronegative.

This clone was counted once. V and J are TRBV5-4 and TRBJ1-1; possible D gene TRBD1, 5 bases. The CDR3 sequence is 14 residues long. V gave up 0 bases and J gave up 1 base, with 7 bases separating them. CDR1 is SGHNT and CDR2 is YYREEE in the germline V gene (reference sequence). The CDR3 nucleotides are TGTGCCAGCAGCTTGGAGGGGCGGAACACTGAAGCTTTCTTT. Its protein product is CASSLEGRNTEAFF.

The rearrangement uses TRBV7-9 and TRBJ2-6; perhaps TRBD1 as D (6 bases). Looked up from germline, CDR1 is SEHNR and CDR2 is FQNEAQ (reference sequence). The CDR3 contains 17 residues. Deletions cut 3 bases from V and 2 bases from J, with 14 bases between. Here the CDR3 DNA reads TGTGCCAGCAGCTTCGCCGACAGGTCTACTGGGGCCAACGTCCTGACTTTC. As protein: CASSFADRSTGANVLTF.

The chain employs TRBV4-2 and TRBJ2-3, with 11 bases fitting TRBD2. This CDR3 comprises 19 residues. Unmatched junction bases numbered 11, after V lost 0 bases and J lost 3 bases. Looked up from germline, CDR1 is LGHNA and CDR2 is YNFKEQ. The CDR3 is CASSQDGLAGGPGTDTQYF. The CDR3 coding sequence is TGTGCCAGCAGCCAAGACGGTTTAGCGGGAGGGCCGGGGACAGATACGCAGTATTTT.

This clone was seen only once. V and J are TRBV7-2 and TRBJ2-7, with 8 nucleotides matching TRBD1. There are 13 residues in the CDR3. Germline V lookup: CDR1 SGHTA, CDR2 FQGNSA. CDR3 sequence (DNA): TGTGCCAGCAGCTCGACCCTAGGGGGACAGGTGGATGTC. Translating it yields CASSSTLGGQVDV.

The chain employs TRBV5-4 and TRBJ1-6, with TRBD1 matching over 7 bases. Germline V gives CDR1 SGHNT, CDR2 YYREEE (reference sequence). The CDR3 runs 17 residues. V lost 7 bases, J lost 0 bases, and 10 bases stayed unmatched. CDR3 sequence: CASRDSLQSSYNSPLHF. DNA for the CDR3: TGTGCCAGCCGGGACAGCCTGCAGAGCTCCTATAATTCACCCCTCCACTTT.

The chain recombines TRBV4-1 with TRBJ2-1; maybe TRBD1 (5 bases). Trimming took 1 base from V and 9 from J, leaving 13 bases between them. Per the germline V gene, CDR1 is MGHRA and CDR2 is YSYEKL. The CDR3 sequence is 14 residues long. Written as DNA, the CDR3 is TGCGCCAGCAGCCAAGGTCGAAGGGGTGTTGAGCAGTTCTTC. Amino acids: CASSQGRRGVEQFF.

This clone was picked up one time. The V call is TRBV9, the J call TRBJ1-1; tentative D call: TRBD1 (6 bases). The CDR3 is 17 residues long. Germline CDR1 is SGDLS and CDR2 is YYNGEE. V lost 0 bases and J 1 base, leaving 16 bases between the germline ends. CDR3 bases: TGTGCCAGCAGCGTAGGTCCTCCACAGGGTAAGAACACTGAAGCTTTCTTT. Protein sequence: CASSVGPPQGKNTEAFF.

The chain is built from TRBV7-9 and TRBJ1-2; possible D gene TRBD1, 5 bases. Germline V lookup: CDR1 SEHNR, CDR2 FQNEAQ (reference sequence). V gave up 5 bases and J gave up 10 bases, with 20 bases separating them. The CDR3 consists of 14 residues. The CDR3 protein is CASSLLSGGGDYTF. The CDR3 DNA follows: TGTGCCAGCAGCCTCCTCTCGGGGGGAGGGGACTACACCTTC.

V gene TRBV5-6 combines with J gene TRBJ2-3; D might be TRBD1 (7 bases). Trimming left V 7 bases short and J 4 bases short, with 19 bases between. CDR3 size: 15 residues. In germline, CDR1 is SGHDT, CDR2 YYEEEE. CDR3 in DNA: TGTGCCAGCCTCCGGACAGGAGGGGGCTCAGATACGCAGTATTTT. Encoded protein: CASLRTGGGSDTQYF.

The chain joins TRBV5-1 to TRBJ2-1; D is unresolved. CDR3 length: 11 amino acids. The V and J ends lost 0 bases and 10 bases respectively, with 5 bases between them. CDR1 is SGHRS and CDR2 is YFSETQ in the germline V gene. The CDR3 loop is CASSLVREQFF. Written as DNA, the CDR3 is TGCGCCAGCAGCTTGGTTCGGGAGCAGTTCTTC.

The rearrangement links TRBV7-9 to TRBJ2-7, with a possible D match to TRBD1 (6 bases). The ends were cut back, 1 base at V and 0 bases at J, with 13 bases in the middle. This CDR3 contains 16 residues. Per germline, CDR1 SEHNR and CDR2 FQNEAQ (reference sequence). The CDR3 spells CASSLVRGSYSYEQYF. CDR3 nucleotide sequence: TGTGCCAGCAGCTTAGTTAGGGGGTCCTACTCCTACGAGCAGTACTTC.

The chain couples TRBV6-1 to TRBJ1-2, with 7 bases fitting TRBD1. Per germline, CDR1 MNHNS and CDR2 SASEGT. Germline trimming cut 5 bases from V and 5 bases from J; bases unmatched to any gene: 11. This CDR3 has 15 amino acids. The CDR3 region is CASSTSMTGTYGYTF. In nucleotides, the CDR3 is TGTGCCAGCAGTACTTCCATGACAGGGACATATGGCTACACCTTC.

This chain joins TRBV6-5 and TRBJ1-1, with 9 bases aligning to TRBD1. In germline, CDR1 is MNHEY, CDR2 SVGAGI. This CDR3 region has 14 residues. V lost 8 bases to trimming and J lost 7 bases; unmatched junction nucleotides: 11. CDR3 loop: CASRPDRGLSEAFF. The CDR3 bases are TGTGCCAGCCGACCGGACAGGGGATTAAGTGAAGCTTTCTTT.

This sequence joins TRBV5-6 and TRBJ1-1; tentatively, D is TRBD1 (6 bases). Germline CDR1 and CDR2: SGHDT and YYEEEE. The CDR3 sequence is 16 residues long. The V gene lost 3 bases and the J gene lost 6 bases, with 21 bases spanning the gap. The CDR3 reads CASSSFGRGAIAEAFF. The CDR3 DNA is TGTGCCAGCAGCTCCTTTGGTCGGGGGGCGATCGCTGAAGCTTTCTTT.

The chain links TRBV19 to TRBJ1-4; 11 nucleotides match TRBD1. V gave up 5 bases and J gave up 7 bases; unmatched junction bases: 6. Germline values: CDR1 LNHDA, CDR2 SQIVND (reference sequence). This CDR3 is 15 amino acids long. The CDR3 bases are TGTGCCAGTAGTCCTAGGACAGGGGGCATTGAAAAACTGTTTTTT. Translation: CASSPRTGGIEKLFF.

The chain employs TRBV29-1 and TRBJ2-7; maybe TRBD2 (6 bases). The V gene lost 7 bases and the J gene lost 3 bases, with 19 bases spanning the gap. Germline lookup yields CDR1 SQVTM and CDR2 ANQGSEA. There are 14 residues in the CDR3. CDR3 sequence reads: CSAGATARGYEQYF. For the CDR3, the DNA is TGCAGCGCCGGGGCGACAGCGCGGGGCTACGAGCAGTACTTC.

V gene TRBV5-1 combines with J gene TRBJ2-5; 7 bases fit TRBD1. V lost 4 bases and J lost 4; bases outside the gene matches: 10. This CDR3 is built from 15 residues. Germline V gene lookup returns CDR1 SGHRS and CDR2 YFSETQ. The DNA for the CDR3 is TGCGCCAGCAGCCCAACGGGGCAGGGGGTAGAGACCCAGTACTTC. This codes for CASSPTGQGVETQYF.

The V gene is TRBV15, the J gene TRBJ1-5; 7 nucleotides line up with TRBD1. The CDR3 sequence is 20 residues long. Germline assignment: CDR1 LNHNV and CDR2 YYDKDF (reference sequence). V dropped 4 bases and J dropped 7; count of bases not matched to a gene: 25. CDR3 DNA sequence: TGTGCCACCAGCAAAGACCCCGACCGGGACAGATGGGGGTTGGGGCAGCCCCAGCATTTT. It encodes CATSKDPDRDRWGLGQPQHF.

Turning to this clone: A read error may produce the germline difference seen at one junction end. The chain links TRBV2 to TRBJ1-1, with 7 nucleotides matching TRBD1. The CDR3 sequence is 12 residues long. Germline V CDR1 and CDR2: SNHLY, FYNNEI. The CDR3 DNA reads TGTGCCGGCAGACAGGGAGCCACTGAAGCTTTCTTT. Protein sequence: CAGRQGATEAFF. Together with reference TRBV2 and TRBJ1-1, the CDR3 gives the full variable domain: EPEVTQTPSHQVTQMGQEVILRCVPISNHLYFYWYRQILGQKVEFLVSFYNNEISEKSEIFDDQFSVERPDGSNFTLKIRSTKLEDSAMYFCAGRQGATEAFFGQGTRLTVV.

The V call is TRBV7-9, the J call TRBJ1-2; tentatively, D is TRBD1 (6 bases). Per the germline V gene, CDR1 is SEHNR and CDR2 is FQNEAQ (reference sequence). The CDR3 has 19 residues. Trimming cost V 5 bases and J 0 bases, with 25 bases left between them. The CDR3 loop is CASSPRRGILGITNYGYTF. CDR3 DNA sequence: TGTGCCAGCAGCCCGCGAAGGGGGATCTTGGGGATAACTAACTATGGCTACACCTTC.

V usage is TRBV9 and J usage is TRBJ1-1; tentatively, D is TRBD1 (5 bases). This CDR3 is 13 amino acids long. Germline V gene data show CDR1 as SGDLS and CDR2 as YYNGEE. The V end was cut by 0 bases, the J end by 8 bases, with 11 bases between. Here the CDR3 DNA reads TGTGCCAGCAGCGTAGCTACGACAGCAGAAGCTTTCTTT. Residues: CASSVATTAEAFF.

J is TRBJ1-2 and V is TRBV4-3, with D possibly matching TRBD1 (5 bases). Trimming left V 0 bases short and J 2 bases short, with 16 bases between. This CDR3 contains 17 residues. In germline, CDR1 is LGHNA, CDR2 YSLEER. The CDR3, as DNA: TGCGCCAGCAGCCAAGATCGAGTGGGGCCTACCAACTATGGCTACACCTTC. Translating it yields CASSQDRVGPTNYGYTF.

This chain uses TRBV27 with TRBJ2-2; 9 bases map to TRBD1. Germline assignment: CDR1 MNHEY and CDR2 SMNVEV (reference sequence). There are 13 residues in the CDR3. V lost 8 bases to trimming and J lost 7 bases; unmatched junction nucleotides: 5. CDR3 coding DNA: TGTGCCAGCCGGGACAGGGCGGGCGGGGAGCTGTTTTTT. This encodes CASRDRAGGELFF.

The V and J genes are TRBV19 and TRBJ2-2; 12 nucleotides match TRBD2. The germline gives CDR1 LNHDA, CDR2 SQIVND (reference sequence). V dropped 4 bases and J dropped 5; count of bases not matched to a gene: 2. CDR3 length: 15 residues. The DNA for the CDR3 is TGTGCCAGTAGTAAGACTAGCGGGGGTACCGGGGAGCTGTTTTTT. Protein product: CASSKTSGGTGELFF.

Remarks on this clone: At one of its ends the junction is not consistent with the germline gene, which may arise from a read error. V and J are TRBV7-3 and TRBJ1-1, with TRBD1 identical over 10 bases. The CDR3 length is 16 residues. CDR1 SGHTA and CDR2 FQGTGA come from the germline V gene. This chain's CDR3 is CSSSPGTGVMNTEAFF. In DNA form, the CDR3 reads TGTTCCAGCAGCCCCGGGACAGGGGTCATGAACACTGAAGCTTTCTTT.

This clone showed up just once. In DNA form, the CDR3 reads TGTGCCACCCTTTTCTTCAGCGGGGAGCTGTTTTTT. Protein: CATLFFSGELFF. The rearrangement joins TRBV6-5 to TRBJ2-2; D call uncertain. CDR1 and CDR2 from the germline V gene are MNHEY and SVGAGI. V shed 10 bases and J shed 7 bases, with 13 bases lying between them. This CDR3 contains 12 residues.

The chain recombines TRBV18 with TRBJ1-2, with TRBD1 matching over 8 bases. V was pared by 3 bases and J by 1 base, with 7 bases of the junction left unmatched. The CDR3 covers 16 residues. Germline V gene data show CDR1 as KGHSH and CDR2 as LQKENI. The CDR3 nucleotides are TGTGCCAGCTCACCTCAGGGGGCCGGAGATAACTATGGCTACACCTTC. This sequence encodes CASSPQGAGDNYGYTF. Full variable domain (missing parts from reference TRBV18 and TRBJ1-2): NAGVMQNPRHLVRRRGQEARLRCSPMKGHSHVYWYRQLPEEGLKFMVYLQKENIIDESGMPKERFSAEFPKEGPSILRIQQVVRGDSAAYFCASSPQGAGDNYGYTFGSGTRLTVV.